Below are 28 T cell receptor beta chains sequenced from a single sample in a study of blood T cell repertoires in COVID-19. Only in-frame clones appear in the TCRdb table, and some are missing; sequencing was by immunoSEQ multiplex PCR. This sample carries 150,000 to 200,000 clones, 70% to 90% of them seen once, and the ten largest clones take 0.99%. The sample comprised peripheral blood. The receptors were gathered from a man younger than 35 with acute or convalescent COVID-19.

This chain links TRBV2 with TRBJ1-1; weak D call: TRBD1 (5 bases). Per germline, CDR1 SNHLY and CDR2 FYNNEI. This CDR3 has 15 amino acids. Trimming removed 7 bases at V and 5 bases at J, with 20 bases between. The CDR3 reads CASTPGGGRGTEAFF. The DNA for the CDR3 is TGTGCCAGCACCCCGGGGGGGGGAAGGGGAACTGAAGCTTTCTTT. Based on the CDR3 plus reference TRBV2 and TRBJ1-1, the full variable domain is EPEVTQTPSHQVTQMGQEVILRCVPISNHLYFYWYRQILGQKVEFLVSFYNNEISEKSEIFDDQFSVERPDGSNFTLKIRSTKLEDSAMYFCASTPGGGRGTEAFFGQGTRLTVV.

This chain links TRBV5-5 with TRBJ1-6; D is uncertain. This CDR3 contains 14 residues. Germline loops: CDR1 SGHKS, CDR2 YYEKEE (reference sequence). V dropped 0 bases and J dropped 5 bases, with 6 bases sitting between them. The CDR3 nucleotides read TGTGCCAGCAGCTTGGGGAGAAATAATTCACCCCTCCACTTT. This codes for CASSLGRNNSPLHF.

The rearrangement joins TRBV25-1 to TRBJ2-6, with a weak D call TRBD1 (6 bases). Per germline, CDR1 MGHDK and CDR2 SYGVNS. The CDR3 extends over 14 amino acids. The germline V and J ends were trimmed by 8 bases and 1 base, with 9 bases remaining between them. The CDR3, as DNA: TGTGCCAGCTCCCAGGGGTCTGGGGCCAACGTCCTGACTTTC. Residues: CASSQGSGANVLTF. Supplemented by reference TRBV25-1 and TRBJ2-6, the full variable domain reads EADIYQTPRYLVIGTGKKITLECSQTMGHDKMYWYQQDPGMELHLIHYSYGVNSTEKGDLSSESTVSRIRTEHFPLTLESARPSHTSQYLCASSQGSGANVLTFGAGSRLTVL.

This clone was detected only once. This sequence joins TRBV5-6 and TRBJ1-2; 10 bases fit TRBD1. There are 16 residues in the CDR3. The V gene's germline CDR1 is SGHDT and CDR2 YYEEEE. Trimming took 1 base from V and 4 from J; bases not matched to a gene: 7. The CDR3 sequence is CASSLWTGGKTYGYTF. CDR3 DNA sequence: TGTGCCAGCAGCTTGTGGACAGGGGGGAAAACCTATGGCTACACCTTC.

The chain recombines TRBV6-5 with TRBJ2-1, with 8 bases matching TRBD1. V shed 7 bases, J shed 7 bases, and the junction held 6 bases outside the gene matches. The CDR3 loop spans 13 amino acids. Germline CDR1 is MNHEY and CDR2 is SVGAGI. CDR3 nucleotide sequence: TGTGCCAGCACCCTTACAGGGGGAAATGAGCAGTTCTTC. Translating it yields CASTLTGGNEQFF.

V usage is TRBV30 and J usage is TRBJ1-2, with TRBD1 as a possible D gene (5 bases). The germline V and J ends were trimmed by 2 bases and 2 bases, with 9 bases remaining between them. Germline V gives CDR1 GTSNPN, CDR2 SVGIG (reference sequence). The CDR3 sequence is 13 residues long. The CDR3 here is CAWSRGGNYGYTF. DNA for the CDR3: TGTGCCTGGAGTAGGGGTGGCAACTATGGCTACACCTTC. Looking up the rest from reference TRBV30 and TRBJ1-2 gives the full variable domain: SQTIHQWPATLVQPVGSPLSLECTVEGTSNPNLYWYRQAAGRGLQLLFYSVGIGQISSEVPQNLSASRPQDRQFILSSKKLLLSDSGFYLCAWSRGGNYGYTFGSGTRLTVV.

The gene calls are TRBV7-3 and TRBJ2-1; TRBD2 is a possible D gene (5 bases). CDR1 and CDR2 from the germline V gene are SGHTA and FQGTGA. There are 13 residues in the CDR3. With 5 bases removed from V and 4 bases from J, the gap between germline ends came to 9 bases. The CDR3 DNA follows: TGTGCCAGCAGCACCGGACTTTACAATGAGCAGTTCTTC. Its protein product is CASSTGLYNEQFF.

In this sample, this clone turned up a few times. The V and J genes are TRBV28 and TRBJ1-2; D not certain. Germline V gene sequence: CDR1 MDHEN, CDR2 SYDVKM. V shed 2 bases and J shed 2 bases, with 9 bases lying between them. The CDR3 is 14 amino acids. The CDR3 DNA is TGTGCCAGCAGTTTACCGACGGGGAACTATGGCTACACCTTC. Protein: CASSLPTGNYGYTF.

V usage is TRBV29-1 and J usage is TRBJ2-7; D perhaps matches TRBD1 (6 bases). The germline CDR1 and CDR2 sequences are SQVTM and ANQGSEA. The CDR3 consists of 16 residues. The V end was cut by 4 bases, the J end by 3 bases, with 22 bases between. CDR3 amino acids: CSVGGQSRGSNYEQYF. The CDR3 coding sequence is TGCAGCGTTGGCGGGCAGTCCAGGGGCTCTAACTACGAGCAGTACTTC.

This clone was counted only a few times. The chain combines TRBV12-3 or TRBV12-4 with TRBJ1-2; tentatively, D is TRBD1 (5 bases). CDR3 length: 12 amino acids. The ends were cut back, 3 bases at V and 8 bases at J, with 10 bases in the middle. For the CDR3, the DNA is TGTGCCAGCAGTTTTGTAGGGGAAGGCTACACCTTC. Translation: CASSFVGEGYTF.

This clone has more than one count but fewer than ten. The gene calls are TRBV5-5 and TRBJ2-1, with D perhaps TRBD1 (5 bases). The V gene's germline CDR1 is SGHKS and CDR2 YYEKEE (reference sequence). Trimming left V 4 bases short and J 4 bases short, with 12 bases between. The CDR3 is 14 residues long. CDR3 residues: CASSLIRQYNEQFF. The CDR3 nucleotides are TGTGCCAGCAGCCTAATCCGACAGTACAATGAGCAGTTCTTC.

V is TRBV3-1 (or the pseudogene TRBV3-2) and J is TRBJ1-1, with D unresolved. Trimming stripped 1 base from V and 1 base from J, with 10 bases between. This CDR3 is built from 15 residues. Looked up from germline, CDR1 is LGHDT and CDR2 is YNNKEL (reference sequence). The CDR3 nucleotides read TGTGCCAGCAGCCAAGCCTTCACAAGGAACACTGAAGCTTTCTTT. Its translation: CASSQAFTRNTEAFF.

This rearrangement joins TRBV2 to TRBJ2-1; 7 bases agree with TRBD1. CDR1 is SNHLY, CDR2 FYNNEI, per germline. The CDR3 extends over 14 amino acids. Trimming took 8 bases from V and 5 from J; bases not matched to a gene: 9. The CDR3: CASATGNIHNEQFF. The CDR3, as DNA: TGTGCCAGCGCGACAGGGAATATACACAATGAGCAGTTCTTC.

The V and J genes are TRBV7-2 and TRBJ2-3; the match to TRBD2 covers 8 bases. The CDR3 contains 18 residues. Germline-derived CDR1 and CDR2 are SGHTA and FQGNSA. Trimming took 5 bases from V and 2 from J; bases not matched to a gene: 15. Here the CDR3 reads CASSPYGAGGSYTDTQYF. The CDR3 nucleotides read TGTGCCAGCAGCCCCTATGGTGCGGGGGGTTCCTACACAGATACGCAGTATTTT.

V is TRBV6-5 and J is TRBJ2-3; D is perhaps TRBD2 (5 bases). This CDR3 contains 14 residues. Trimming pared 6 bases from V and 0 bases from J, leaving 10 bases between. CDR1 MNHEY and CDR2 SVGAGI come from the germline V gene. The CDR3 nucleotides are TGTGCCAGCAGGGGAGACGGGAGCACAGATACGCAGTATTTT. It yields the protein CASRGDGSTDTQYF.

The count of this clone is one. V gene TRBV7-9 combines with J gene TRBJ1-6, with 9 nucleotides matching TRBD1. Looked up from germline, CDR1 is SEHNR and CDR2 is FQNEAQ (reference sequence). This CDR3 has 15 amino acids. J gave up 6 bases and V 5 bases, and 5 bases lay outside the gene matches. The CDR3 protein is CASSTGQGFNSPLHF. The CDR3, as DNA: TGTGCCAGCAGCACGGGACAGGGATTTAATTCACCCCTCCACTTT.

This chain joins TRBV27 and TRBJ2-1; 10 positions agree with TRBD1. Germline V gives CDR1 MNHEY, CDR2 SMNVEV (reference sequence). The trim removed 2 bases at V and 10 bases at J, leaving 14 bases unmatched. This CDR3 has 17 amino acids. The CDR3 bases are TGTGCCAGCAGTTTACGCGCCGGGACAGGGGCGACGAAGGAGCAGTTCTTC. It encodes CASSLRAGTGATKEQFF.

The chain has TRBV10-2 and TRBJ2-7; TRBD1 matches at 9 bases. V gave up 6 bases and J gave up 3 bases; unmatched junction bases: 0. This CDR3 comprises 12 residues. In germline, CDR1 is WSHSY, CDR2 SAAADI. CDR3 in DNA: TGCGCCAGCAGGGACAGGGGCTACGAGCAGTACTTC. Its protein is CASRDRGYEQYF.

The chain couples TRBV3-1 (or the pseudogene TRBV3-2) to TRBJ1-1; 7 nucleotides agree with TRBD1. Germline assignment: CDR1 LGHDT and CDR2 YNNKEL (reference sequence). The V gene end was trimmed by 3 bases and the J gene end by 6 bases; junction bases not matched to a gene: 10. The CDR3 runs 15 residues. The CDR3 coding sequence is TGTGCCAGCAGCCACCCCAACAGGGGCATCCCTGAAGCTTTCTTT. Translation gives CASSHPNRGIPEAFF.

This chain joins TRBV4-1 and TRBJ2-1; D remains unclear. CDR1 and CDR2 from the germline V gene are MGHRA and YSYEKL. V shed 2 bases and J shed 8 bases, with 16 bases lying between them. This CDR3 comprises 15 residues. This CDR3 is CASSQSSQTLYEQFF. The CDR3, as DNA: TGCGCCAGCAGCCAATCTTCTCAAACCCTATATGAGCAGTTCTTC.

The chain uses TRBV3-1 (or the pseudogene TRBV3-2) and TRBJ2-1, with a weak D call TRBD1 (6 bases). CDR1 and CDR2 (germline): LGHDT, YNNKEL (reference sequence). Trimming pared 0 bases from V and 8 bases from J, leaving 17 bases between. The CDR3 is 16 amino acids. This CDR3 reads CASSQEASDRSDEQFF. The CDR3 coding sequence is TGTGCCAGCAGCCAAGAGGCCTCAGACAGGAGCGATGAGCAGTTCTTC.

The genes are TRBV7-9 and TRBJ2-5; no firm D call. Trimming stripped 1 base from V and 5 bases from J, with 11 bases between. The CDR3 is 14 amino acids. Germline V gene sequence: CDR1 SEHNR, CDR2 FQNEAQ (reference sequence). CDR3 region: CASSLESLRETQYF. CDR3 sequence (DNA): TGTGCCAGCAGCTTAGAATCCCTCCGGGAGACCCAGTACTTC.

CDR3 sequence reads: CASSPQGGDGANVLTF. In DNA, the CDR3 is TGTGCCAGCAGCCCCCAGGGGGGCGACGGGGCCAACGTCCTGACTTTC. This sequence joins TRBV5-8 and TRBJ2-6, with a possible D match to TRBD1 (7 bases). The germline V and J ends were trimmed by 4 bases and 4 bases, with 15 bases remaining between them. The germline V gene has CDR1 SGHTS and CDR2 YDEGEE. The CDR3 spans 16 residues.

The rearrangement links TRBV6-1 to TRBJ1-2, with D maybe TRBD1 (5 bases). The CDR3 loop spans 15 amino acids. Trimming removed 1 base from V and 4 bases from J, with 13 bases in between. CDR1 and CDR2 from the germline V gene are MNHNS and SASEGT. The CDR3 sequence: CASSEGGAGGYGYTF. In DNA form, the CDR3 reads TGTGCCAGCAGTGAAGGAGGGGCGGGAGGCTATGGCTACACCTTC.

J is TRBJ1-1 and V is TRBV18; no clear D. The germline V and J ends were trimmed by 3 bases and 5 bases, with 16 bases remaining between them. This CDR3 comprises 15 residues. The germline gives CDR1 KGHSH, CDR2 LQKENI. CDR3 in DNA: TGTGCCAGCTCACCTGCTGGTACGAGGCGAACTGAAGCTTTCTTT. Its protein is CASSPAGTRRTEAFF. Combining the CDR3 with reference TRBV18 and TRBJ1-1 gives the whole variable domain NAGVMQNPRHLVRRRGQEARLRCSPMKGHSHVYWYRQLPEEGLKFMVYLQKENIIDESGMPKERFSAEFPKEGPSILRIQQVVRGDSAAYFCASSPAGTRRTEAFFGQGTRLTVV.

V is TRBV14 and J is TRBJ1-2; D is unresolved. CDR1 is SGHDN and CDR2 is FVKESK in the germline V gene. This CDR3 has 13 amino acids. Trimming took 5 bases from V and 4 from J, leaving 11 bases between them. Written as DNA, the CDR3 is TGTGCCAGCAGCTTCCATGACACCTATGGCTACACCTTC. Protein sequence: CASSFHDTYGYTF.

The genes are TRBV2 and TRBJ1-2; D remains unclear. This CDR3 comprises 13 residues. Germline CDR1 SNHLY, CDR2 FYNNEI. Trimming left V 5 bases short and J 2 bases short, with 9 bases between. CDR3 in amino acids: CASSPSTNYGYTF. DNA for the CDR3: TGTGCCAGCAGTCCCAGTACCAACTATGGCTACACCTTC.

The chain couples TRBV4-1 to TRBJ1-1, with no clear D. The V end lost 6 bases, the J end lost 1 base, and 15 bases lay between the germline ends. Germline lookup yields CDR1 MGHRA and CDR2 YSYEKL. This CDR3 has 15 residues. The CDR3 loop is CASRGGFLTNTEAFF. The CDR3 nucleotides are TGCGCCAGCAGAGGCGGCTTTCTGACGAACACTGAAGCTTTCTTT.